This T cell receptor (beta chain) was identified during a study of T cells in Graves' hyperthyroidism and ophthalmopathy. Amplified regions were TCR beta CDR3 sequences from RNA transcripts. When the TCR CDR3 underwent first-round RT-PCR, the HTBI primer set was used. TCRdb re-called the multiplex PCR reads through MiXCR, storing one row per CDR3 protein. The data hold hundreds of thousands of distinct CDR3 sequences, with roughly 14% observed a single time. CDR1 is SGHKS and CDR2 is YYEKEE in the germline V gene (reference sequence). Trimming shortened V by 4 bases and J by 4 bases, and 17 bases separated the two germline ends. The CDR3 is made up of 15 amino acids. Disease lasting under 3 months, a NOSPECS grade of at least 4, and a Clinical Activity Score of at least 3 were features of the ophthalmopathy patients. Thyroid ultrasound, orbital computed tomography, clinical symptoms, and serum thyroxine and TRAb underpinned diagnoses.

The TCR was taken from a man aged 18 to 29 with Graves' ophthalmopathy. This chain joins TRBV5-5 and TRBJ1-2; perhaps TRBD1 as D (5 bases). Sequencing input: blood. CDR3 bases: TGTGCCAGCAGCCCGGACACGGCCCGTATCTATGGCTACACCTTC. This codes for CASSPDTARIYGYTF. The variable domain in full, with the rest retrieved from reference TRBV5-5 and TRBJ1-2, is DAGVTQSPTHLIKTRGQQVTLRCSPISGHKSVSWYQQVLGQGPQFIFQYYEKEERGRGNFPDRFSARQFPNYSSELNVNALLLGDSALYLCASSPDTARIYGYTFGSGTRLTVV.